This TCR beta chain is from a study of technical replicates of blood from several donors. TCRdb's copy holds only in-frame clones and misses some; the assay was immunoSEQ multiplex PCR. The table records some 89,000 clones, approximately 94% of them present only once. V lost 0 bases and J 6 bases, leaving 9 bases between the germline ends. Germline CDR1 reads SGHTS; CDR2 reads YDEGEE. This CDR3 has 14 amino acids. The V and J genes are TRBV5-8 and TRBJ1-4; TRBD1 might be the D (6 bases). The source material was T cells isolated from PBMCs. The clonotype comes from a human donor in good health. The CDR3 reads CASSLEPGDEKLFF. Written as DNA, the CDR3 is TGTGCCAGCAGCTTGGAGCCAGGGGATGAAAAACTGTTTTTT.